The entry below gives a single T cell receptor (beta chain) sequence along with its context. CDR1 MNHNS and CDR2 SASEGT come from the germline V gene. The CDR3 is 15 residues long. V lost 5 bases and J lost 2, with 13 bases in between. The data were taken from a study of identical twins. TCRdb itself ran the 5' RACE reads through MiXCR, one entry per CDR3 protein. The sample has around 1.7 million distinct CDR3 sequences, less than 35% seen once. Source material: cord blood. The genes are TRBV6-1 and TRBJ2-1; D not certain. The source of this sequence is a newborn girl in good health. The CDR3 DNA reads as TGTGCCAGCAGTCTAGGGAAGAGGACCTACAATGAGCAGTTCTTC. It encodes CASSLGKRTYNEQFF.